What follows is one T cell receptor beta chain and its context. Its target is unknown. Trimming cost V 4 bases and J 5 bases, with 9 bases left between them. Germline loops: CDR1 MNHNY, CDR2 SVGAGI (reference sequence). The length of the CDR3 is 14 residues. The data belong to a study of shared clonotypes between healthy human individuals. At deep level, the assay was performed. Here immunoSEQ multiplex PCR was the method, and the copy in TCRdb shows in-frame clones only, minus some. The sample holds about 2 million clones, less than 95% seen once. Terminally differentiated effector memory CD45RA+ cells were left out of the naive CD8 fraction, which was CD45RO-negative and positively selected for CCR7. HIV-negative, healthy adults without recent acute infections or vaccinations were the donors. Study-wide findings and caveats: Among a handful of donors, approximately 5% of naive CD4 clonotypes were found in common.

The genes are TRBV6-6 and TRBJ1-6, with D maybe TRBD1 (5 bases). Sequenced sample: naive CD8+ T cells sorted from blood. This clonotype originated in a man younger than 35 in good health. The CDR3 DNA follows: TGTGCCAGCAGTTGGGGCGCCGATAATTCACCCCTCCACTTT. Its translation is CASSWGADNSPLHF.